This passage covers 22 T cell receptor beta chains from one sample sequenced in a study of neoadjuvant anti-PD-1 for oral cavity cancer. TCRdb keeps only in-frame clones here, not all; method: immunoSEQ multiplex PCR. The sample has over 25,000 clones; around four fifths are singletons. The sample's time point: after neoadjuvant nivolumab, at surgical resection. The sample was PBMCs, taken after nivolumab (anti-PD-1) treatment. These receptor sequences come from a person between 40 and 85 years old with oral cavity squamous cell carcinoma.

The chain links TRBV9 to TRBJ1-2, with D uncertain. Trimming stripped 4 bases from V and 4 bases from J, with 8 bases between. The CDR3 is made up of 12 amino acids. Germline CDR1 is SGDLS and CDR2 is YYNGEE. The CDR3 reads CASSRIPYGYTF. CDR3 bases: TGTGCCAGCAGCCGTATCCCCTATGGCTACACCTTC.

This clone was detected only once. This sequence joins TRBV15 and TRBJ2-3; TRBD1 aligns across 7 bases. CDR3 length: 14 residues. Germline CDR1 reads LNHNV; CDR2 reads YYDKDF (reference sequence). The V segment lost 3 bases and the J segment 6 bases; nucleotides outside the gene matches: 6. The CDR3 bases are TGTGCCACCAGCAGGGGACAGTCGGGGGATACGCAGTATTTT. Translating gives CATSRGQSGDTQYF.

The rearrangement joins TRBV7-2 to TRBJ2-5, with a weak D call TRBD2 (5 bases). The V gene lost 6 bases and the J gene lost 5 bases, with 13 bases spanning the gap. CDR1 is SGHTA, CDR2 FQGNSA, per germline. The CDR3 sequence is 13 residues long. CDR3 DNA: TGTGCCAGCAGTCTAGGGAGCCGGGAGACCCAGTACTTC. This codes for CASSLGSRETQYF.

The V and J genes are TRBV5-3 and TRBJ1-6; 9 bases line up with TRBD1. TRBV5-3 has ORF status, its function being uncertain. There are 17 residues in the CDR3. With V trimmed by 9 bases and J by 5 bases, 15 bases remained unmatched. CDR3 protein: CAKPGQGRPVNNSPLHF. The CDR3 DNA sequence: TGTGCCAAACCGGGACAGGGACGTCCCGTAAATAATTCACCCCTCCACTTT.

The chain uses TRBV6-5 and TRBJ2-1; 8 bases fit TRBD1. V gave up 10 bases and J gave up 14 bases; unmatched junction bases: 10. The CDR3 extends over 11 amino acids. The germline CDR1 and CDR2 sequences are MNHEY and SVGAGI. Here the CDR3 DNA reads TGTGCCACCAGACAGGGGAGCAAGGAGTTCTTC. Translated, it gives CATRQGSKEFF.

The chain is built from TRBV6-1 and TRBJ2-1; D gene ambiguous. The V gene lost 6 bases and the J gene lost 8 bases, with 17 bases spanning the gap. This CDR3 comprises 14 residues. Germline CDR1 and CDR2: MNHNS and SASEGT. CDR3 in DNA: TGTGCCAGCAGGGCCCTCGACTTTCTCGATGAGCAGTTCTTC. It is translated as CASRALDFLDEQFF.

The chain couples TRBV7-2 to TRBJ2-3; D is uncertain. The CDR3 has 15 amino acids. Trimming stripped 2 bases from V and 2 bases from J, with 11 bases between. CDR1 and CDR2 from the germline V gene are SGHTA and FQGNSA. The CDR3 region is CASSLLLAPTDTQYF. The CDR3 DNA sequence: TGTGCCAGCAGCTTATTATTAGCCCCCACAGATACGCAGTATTTT.

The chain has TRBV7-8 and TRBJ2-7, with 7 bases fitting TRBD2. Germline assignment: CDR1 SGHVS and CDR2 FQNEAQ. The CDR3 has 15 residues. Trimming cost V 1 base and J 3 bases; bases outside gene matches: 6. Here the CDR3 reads CASSLDSGRYYEQYF. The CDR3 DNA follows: TGTGCCAGCAGCTTAGATAGCGGGCGCTACTACGAGCAGTACTTC.

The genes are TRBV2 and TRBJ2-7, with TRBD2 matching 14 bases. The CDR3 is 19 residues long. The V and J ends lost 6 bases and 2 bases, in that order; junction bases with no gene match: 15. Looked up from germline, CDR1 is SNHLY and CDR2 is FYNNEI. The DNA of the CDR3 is TGTGCCAGCAGCCCGAACATGGGACTAGCGGGGGCTTACGCCTACGAGCAGTACTTC. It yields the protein CASSPNMGLAGAYAYEQYF. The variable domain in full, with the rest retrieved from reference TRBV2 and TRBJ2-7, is EPEVTQTPSHQVTQMGQEVILRCVPISNHLYFYWYRQILGQKVEFLVSFYNNEISEKSEIFDDQFSVERPDGSNFTLKIRSTKLEDSAMYFCASSPNMGLAGAYAYEQYFGPGTRLTVT.

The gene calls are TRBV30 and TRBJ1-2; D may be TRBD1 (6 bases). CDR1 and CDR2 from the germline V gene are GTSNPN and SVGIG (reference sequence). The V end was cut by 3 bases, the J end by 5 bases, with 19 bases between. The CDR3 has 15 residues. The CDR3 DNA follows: TGTGCCTGGAGCTTAGCCACGACAGGAAGTTATGGCTACACCTTC. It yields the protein CAWSLATTGSYGYTF.

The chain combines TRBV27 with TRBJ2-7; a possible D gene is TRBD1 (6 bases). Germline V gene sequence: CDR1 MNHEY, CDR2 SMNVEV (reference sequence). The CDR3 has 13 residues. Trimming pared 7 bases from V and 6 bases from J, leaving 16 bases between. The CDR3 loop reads CASTGAGRGEQYF. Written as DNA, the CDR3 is TGTGCCAGCACCGGGGCGGGCAGGGGCGAGCAGTACTTC.

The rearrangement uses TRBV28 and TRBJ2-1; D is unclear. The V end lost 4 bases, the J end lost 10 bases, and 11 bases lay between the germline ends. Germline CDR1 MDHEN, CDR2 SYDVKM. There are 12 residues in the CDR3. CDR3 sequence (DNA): TGTGCCAGCAGTTATTCGGTGAGAGAGCAGTTCTTC. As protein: CASSYSVREQFF.

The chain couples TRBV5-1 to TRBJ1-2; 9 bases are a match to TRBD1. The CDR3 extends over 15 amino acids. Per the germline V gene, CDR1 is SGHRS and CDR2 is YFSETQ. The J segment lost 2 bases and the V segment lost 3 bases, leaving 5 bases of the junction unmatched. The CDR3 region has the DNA TGCGCCAGCAGCTCCTTACAGGGGGCAAACTATGGCTACACCTTC. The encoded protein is CASSSLQGANYGYTF.

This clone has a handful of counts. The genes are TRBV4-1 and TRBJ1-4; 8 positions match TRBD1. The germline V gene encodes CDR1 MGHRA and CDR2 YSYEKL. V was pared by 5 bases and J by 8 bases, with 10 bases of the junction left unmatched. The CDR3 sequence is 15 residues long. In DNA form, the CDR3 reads TGCGCCAGCAGCGACACACAGGGGGTACGAGAAAAACTGTTTTTT. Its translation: CASSDTQGVREKLFF.

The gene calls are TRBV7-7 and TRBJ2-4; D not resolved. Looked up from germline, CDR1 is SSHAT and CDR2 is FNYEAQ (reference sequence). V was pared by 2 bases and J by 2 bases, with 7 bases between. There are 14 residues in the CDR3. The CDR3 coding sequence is TGTGCCAGCAGCTTAAAGGGTACCAAAAACATTCAGTACTTC. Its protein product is CASSLKGTKNIQYF.

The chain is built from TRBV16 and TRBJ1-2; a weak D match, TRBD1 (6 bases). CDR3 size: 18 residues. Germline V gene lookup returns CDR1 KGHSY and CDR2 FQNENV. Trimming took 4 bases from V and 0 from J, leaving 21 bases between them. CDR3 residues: CASSPSRGTGWTNYGYTF. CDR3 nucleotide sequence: TGTGCCAGCAGCCCATCCCGGGGAACAGGGTGGACTAACTATGGCTACACCTTC.

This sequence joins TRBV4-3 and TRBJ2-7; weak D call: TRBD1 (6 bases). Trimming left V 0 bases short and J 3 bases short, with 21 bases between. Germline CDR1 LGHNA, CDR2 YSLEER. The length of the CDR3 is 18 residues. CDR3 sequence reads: CASSQEPYRDSGNYEQYF. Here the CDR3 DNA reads TGCGCCAGCAGCCAAGAGCCATACAGGGATTCGGGGAACTACGAGCAGTACTTC.

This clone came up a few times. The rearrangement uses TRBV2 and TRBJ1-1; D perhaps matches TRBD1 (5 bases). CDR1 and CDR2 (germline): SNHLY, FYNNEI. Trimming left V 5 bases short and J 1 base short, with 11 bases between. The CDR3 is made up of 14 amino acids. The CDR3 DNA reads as TGTGCCAGCAGTTCGGGACTCAAGAACACTGAAGCTTTCTTT. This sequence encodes CASSSGLKNTEAFF.

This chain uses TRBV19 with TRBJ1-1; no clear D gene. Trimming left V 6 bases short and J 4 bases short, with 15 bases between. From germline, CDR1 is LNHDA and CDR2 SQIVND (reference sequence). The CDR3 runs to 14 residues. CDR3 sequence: CASRDNPSTTEAFF. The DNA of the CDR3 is TGTGCCAGTAGGGATAACCCCTCCACCACTGAAGCTTTCTTT.

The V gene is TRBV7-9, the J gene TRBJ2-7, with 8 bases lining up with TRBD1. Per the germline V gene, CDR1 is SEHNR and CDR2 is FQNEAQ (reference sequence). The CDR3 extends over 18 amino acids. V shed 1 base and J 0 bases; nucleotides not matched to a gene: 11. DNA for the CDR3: TGTGCCAGCAGCTTAGTCGGCAGGGGGCGAATATACTCCTACGAGCAGTACTTC. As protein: CASSLVGRGRIYSYEQYF.

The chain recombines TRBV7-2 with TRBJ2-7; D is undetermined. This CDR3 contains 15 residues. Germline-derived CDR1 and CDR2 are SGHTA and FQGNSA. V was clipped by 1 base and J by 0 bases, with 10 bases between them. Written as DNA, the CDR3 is TGTGCCAGCAGCTTAGGCGCCCAACACTCCTACGAGCAGTACTTC. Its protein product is CASSLGAQHSYEQYF.

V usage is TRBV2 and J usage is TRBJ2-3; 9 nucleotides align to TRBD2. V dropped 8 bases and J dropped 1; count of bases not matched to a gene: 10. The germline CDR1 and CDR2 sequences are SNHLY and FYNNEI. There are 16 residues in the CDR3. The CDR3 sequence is CASRAASGDRTDTQYF. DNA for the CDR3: TGTGCCAGCCGGGCCGCTAGCGGGGATCGCACAGATACGCAGTATTTT. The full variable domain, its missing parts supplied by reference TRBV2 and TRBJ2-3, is EPEVTQTPSHQVTQMGQEVILRCVPISNHLYFYWYRQILGQKVEFLVSFYNNEISEKSEIFDDQFSVERPDGSNFTLKIRSTKLEDSAMYFCASRAASGDRTDTQYFGPGTRLTVL.